Here is one T cell receptor beta chain with its context. The specificity of this receptor is unknown. No base-level quality is on record; no much larger clone is a single base apart. Trimming at the junction amounts to 5 bases on V and 3 bases on J, and the germline ends lie 14 bases apart. Taken from cysteine to phenylalanine, the CDR3 has 14 residues. The only DNA kept is the CDR3, 42 bases in frame from the first base. Taken from the germline V gene (reference sequence), the CDR1 and CDR2 loops are GTSNPN and SVGIG. TCR CDR3 regions were amplified from genomic DNA by multiplex PCR using the deep immunoSEQ assay. Extracted genomic DNA from each cell subset was spread evenly across all wells of several immunoSEQ 96-well plates, with each plate serving as a replicate. For sorted subsets, 200 to 250 ng of genomic DNA, equivalent to 25,000 to 35,000 T cell genomes, went into each replicate PCR. Purified libraries were quantified with a Qubit 3.0 fluorometer, sized on a Bioanalyzer 2100, and re-quantified with the KAPA Library Quantification kit. Every immunoSEQ 96-well plate was sequenced on a separate single-read 150-cycle Illumina NextSeq 550 flow cell. The authors processed their data as follows. Because only junctional sequences without quality scores were contained in the immunoSEQ output, filtering matching that applied to full-length reads could not be performed. Sequences were annotated with PyIR, a Python wrapper for IgBLAST v1.9, using IMGT germline references to assign V/J genes and CDR3. Reads with weak V/J assignments (E-value above 1e-6), missing CDR3, stop codons, out-of-frame junctions, or ambiguous translated residues were removed. A V3J clonotype was defined by an identical inferred V gene, J gene, and CDR3 amino acid sequence. To compute the percentage overlap between repertoires, the number of shared unique clonotypes was divided by the size of the smaller repertoire. Repertoire richness was assessed with RTK rarefaction, the Chao1 estimator, and Recon v2.1 estimates of unobserved clonotypes. Generation probabilities for all TCRbeta clonotypes obtained by the gDNA method from a handful of donors were computed using OLGA. This is the immuneACCESS table as TCRdb keeps it, with only in-frame sequences that have V and J called. A part of the clones is gone; compared with another copy, unresolved V genes explain less than half, and the rest is unexplained. The V and J calls and clone size come from that table; D and trimming were worked out from the DNA. The sample includes 1.5 million to 1.9 million clones, with 98% observed a single time. Of the sample, less than 0.55% falls within the top ten clones.

This record comes from a study of shared clonotypes between healthy human individuals (dated by TCRdb to 2018 to 2020). Looking at the study overall: The cohort comprised two women and a few men aged 18 to 49 years. Each donor's leukapheresis produced roughly between roughly 0.9 and 8.9 billion PBMCs. To estimate repertoire size and how much clonotype sharing occurs between individuals, the study deeply sequenced the blood TCR repertoires of 5 or 6 healthy adults. For each donor, three plates each were used for CD4 naive and CD4 memory, two plates were used for CD8 naive, and one plate was used for CD8 memory. Libraries were prepared and TCR repertoires were sequenced by different laboratories using diverse techniques, in order to increase sequencing depth and limit assay-specific biases.

The donors were healthy, HIV-negative adults with no recently reported acute infections or vaccinations. Every donor was a Caucasian adult residing in Nashville, Tennessee, USA. CD4+ T cells were enriched by magnetic negative selection; naive cells were then positively selected on CD45RA, and the negative fraction formed the memory subset. After blood collection by leukapheresis, PBMCs were isolated using Ficoll-Histopaque density gradient centrifugation and then cryopreserved in the vapor phase of liquid nitrogen. Purity and quantity of every magnetically sorted T cell population were checked by analytical flow cytometry. Each sorted fraction had its genomic DNA isolated and then quantified by UV absorbance on a Nanodrop 2000c. Study-level results and caveats: Larger estimated clonotype richness was generally found for naive subsets than for memory subsets. Sampling was restricted to blood, and TCR repertoires in tissue are likely to differ from TCR repertoires in blood. Pairwise subsampling indicated that sequencing depth was expected to affect the degree of clonotype sharing among donors. Sharing across a few donors was observed for around 5% of naive CD4, 3% to 3.5% of naive CD8, 2% to 2.5% of memory CD4, and about 0.39% of memory CD8 clonotypes. Rarefaction of sorted-subset datasets indicated incomplete sequencing despite the large sequencing depth. Compared with non-shared clonotypes, clonotypes shared by all four sorted-subset donors had higher generation probabilities. Because the study included only a small number of donors, the genetic and exposure-history diversity represented was limited.

Sequencing was carried out using naive CD4+ T cells sorted from blood. Per the publication, the cell subset or site label means: CD45RA+ positively selected. The chain is assembled from TRBV30 and TRBJ2-4; no D gene is confidently identified. The sequence was obtained from a man aged 30-40 years in good health. The CDR3 reads CAWGVAESKNIQYF. The nucleotide sequence is TGTGCCTGGGGGGTAGCAGAGAGCAAAAACATTCAGTACTTC.